This T cell receptor (beta chain) was identified during a study of response to subunit inactivated influenza vaccine. Study conclusions and caveats: The authors put forward the suggestion that each seasonal influenza vaccination may bring in only a limited number of new T cells.

TCRdb processed the RT-PCR reads anew with MiXCR; each CDR3 protein has one entry. The table lists about 160,000 distinct CDR3 sequences, around 11% of them singletons. This clonotype was counted only a few times. Antigen: not known. Germline lookup yields CDR1 MGHDK and CDR2 SYGVNS. CDR3 length equals 12 residues. Trimming pared 8 bases from V and 10 bases from J, leaving 12 bases between. The input for sequencing was CD8+ T cells sorted from PBMCs, taken 23 to 25 months after vaccination. V is TRBV25-1 and J is TRBJ1-6; unclear D gene. The receptor's source is a man between 50 and 75 years old who received an inactivated influenza vaccine. CDR3 residues: CASSGVRSPLHF. CDR3 DNA sequence: TGTGCCAGCTCGGGAGTCCGGTCACCCCTCCACTTT.